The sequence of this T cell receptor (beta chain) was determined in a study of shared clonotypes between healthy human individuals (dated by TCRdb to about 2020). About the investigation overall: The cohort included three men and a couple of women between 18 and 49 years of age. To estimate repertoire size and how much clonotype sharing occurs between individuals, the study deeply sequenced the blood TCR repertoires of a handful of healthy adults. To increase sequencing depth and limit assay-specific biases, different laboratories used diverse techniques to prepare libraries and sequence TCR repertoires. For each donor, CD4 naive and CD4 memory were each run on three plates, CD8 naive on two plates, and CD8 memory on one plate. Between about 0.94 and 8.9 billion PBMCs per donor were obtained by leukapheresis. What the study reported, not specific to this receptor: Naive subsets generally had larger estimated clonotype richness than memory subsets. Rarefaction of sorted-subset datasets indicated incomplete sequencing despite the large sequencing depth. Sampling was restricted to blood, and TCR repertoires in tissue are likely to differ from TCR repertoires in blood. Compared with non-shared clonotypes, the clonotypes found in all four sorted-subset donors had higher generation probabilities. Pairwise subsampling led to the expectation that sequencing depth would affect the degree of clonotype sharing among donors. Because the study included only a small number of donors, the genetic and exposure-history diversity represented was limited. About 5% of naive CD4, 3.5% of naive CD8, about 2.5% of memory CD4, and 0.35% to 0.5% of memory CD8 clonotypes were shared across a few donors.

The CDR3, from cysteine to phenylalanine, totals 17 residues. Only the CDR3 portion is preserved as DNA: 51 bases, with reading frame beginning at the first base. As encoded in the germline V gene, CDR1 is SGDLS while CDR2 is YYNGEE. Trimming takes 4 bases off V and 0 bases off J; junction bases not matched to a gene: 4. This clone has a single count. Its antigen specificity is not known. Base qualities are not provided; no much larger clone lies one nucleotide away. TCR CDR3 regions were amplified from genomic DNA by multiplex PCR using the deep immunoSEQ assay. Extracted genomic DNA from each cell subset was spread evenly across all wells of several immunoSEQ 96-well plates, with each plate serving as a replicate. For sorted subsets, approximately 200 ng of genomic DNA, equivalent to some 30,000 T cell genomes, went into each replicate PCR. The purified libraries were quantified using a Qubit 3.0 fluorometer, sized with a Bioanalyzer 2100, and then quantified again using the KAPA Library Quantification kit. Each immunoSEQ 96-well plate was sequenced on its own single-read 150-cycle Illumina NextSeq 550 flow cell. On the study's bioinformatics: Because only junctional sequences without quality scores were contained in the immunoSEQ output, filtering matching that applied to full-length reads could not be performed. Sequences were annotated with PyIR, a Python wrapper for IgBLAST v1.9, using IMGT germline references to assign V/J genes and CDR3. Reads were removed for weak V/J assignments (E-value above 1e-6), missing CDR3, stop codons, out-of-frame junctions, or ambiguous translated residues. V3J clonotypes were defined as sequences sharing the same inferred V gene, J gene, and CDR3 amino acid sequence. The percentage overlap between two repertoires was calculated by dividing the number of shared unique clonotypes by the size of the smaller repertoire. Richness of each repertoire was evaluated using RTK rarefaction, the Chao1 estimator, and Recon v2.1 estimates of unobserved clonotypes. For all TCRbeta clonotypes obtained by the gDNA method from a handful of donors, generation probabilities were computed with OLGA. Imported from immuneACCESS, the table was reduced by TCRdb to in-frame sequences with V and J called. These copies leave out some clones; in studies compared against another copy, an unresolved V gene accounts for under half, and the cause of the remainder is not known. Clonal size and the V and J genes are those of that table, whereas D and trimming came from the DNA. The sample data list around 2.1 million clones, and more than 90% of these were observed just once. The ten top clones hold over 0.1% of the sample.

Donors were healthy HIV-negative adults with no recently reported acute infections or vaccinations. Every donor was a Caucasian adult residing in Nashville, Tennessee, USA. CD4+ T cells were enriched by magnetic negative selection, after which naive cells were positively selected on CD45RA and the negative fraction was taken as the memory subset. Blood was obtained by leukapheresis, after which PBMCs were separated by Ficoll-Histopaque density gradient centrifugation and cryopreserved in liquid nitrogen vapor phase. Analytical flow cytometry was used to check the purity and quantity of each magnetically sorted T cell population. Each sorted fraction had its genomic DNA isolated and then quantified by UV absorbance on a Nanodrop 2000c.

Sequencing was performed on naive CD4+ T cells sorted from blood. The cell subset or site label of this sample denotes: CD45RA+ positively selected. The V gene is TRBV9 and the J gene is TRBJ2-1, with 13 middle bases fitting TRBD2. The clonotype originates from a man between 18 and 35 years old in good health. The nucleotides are TGTGCCAGCAGCCCGAGGACTAGCGGGAGCTCCTACAATGAGCAGTTCTTC. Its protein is CASSPRTSGSSYNEQFF.